This T cell receptor (beta chain) was sequenced for a study of T-cell reconstitution after alpha-beta-depleted transplantation in children. Study-level findings and limits: One year post-transplant, T-cell counts and diversity were largely derived from T cells produced anew. The origin of alpha-beta T cells about two months after transplant was reportedly several hundred expanded graft clones.

Comment on this clonotype: No antigen is known for it. Being one base from a much bigger clone, this may be a read error.

Germline V gene lookup returns CDR1 SGHTA and CDR2 FQGNSA. The CDR3 is made up of 16 amino acids. Unique molecular identifiers were used to barcode this TCRbeta library. TCRdb redid the calling of the PCR reads with MiXCR, one entry per CDR3 protein. The data show 210,000 or so distinct CDR3 sequences, with approximately 11% seen just once and about 30% held by the top ten. This chain joins TRBV7-2 and TRBJ1-3; D perhaps matches TRBD1 (5 bases). This specimen was PBMCs, taken before TCRalphabeta/CD19-depleted stem cell transplant. This receptor was obtained from a child under two years old with acute myeloid leukemia, due to receive a stem cell transplant. The CDR3 is CAGSLGTAPRGNTIYF. Here the CDR3 DNA reads TGTGCCGGCAGCTTAGGGACGGCTCCTAGGGGAAACACCATATATTTT.